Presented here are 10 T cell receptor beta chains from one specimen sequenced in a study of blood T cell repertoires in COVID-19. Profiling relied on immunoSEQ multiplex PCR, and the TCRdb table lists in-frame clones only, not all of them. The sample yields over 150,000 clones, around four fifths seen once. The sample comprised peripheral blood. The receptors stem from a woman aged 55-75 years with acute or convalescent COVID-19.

CDR3 sequence reads: CASSLGEGAGEKLFF. The CDR3 nucleotides read TGCGCCAGCAGCTTGGGAGAGGGGGCGGGCGAAAAACTGTTTTTT. J is TRBJ1-4 and V is TRBV5-1; TRBD1 matches 7 bases. The germline V gene encodes CDR1 SGHRS and CDR2 YFSETQ. There are 15 residues in the CDR3. V dropped 0 bases and J dropped 8; count of bases not matched to a gene: 7.

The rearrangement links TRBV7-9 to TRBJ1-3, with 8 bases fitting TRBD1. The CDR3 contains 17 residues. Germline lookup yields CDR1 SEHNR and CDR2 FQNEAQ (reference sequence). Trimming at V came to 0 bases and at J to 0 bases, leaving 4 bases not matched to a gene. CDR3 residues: CASSLATGDLSGNTIYF. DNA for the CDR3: TGTGCCAGCAGCTTAGCGACAGGGGACCTCTCTGGAAACACCATATATTTT.

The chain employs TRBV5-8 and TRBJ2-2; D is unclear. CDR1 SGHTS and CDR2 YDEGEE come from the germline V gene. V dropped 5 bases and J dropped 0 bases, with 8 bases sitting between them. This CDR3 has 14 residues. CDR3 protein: CASSKRANTGELFF. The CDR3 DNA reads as TGTGCCAGCAGTAAGCGAGCGAACACCGGGGAGCTGTTTTTT.

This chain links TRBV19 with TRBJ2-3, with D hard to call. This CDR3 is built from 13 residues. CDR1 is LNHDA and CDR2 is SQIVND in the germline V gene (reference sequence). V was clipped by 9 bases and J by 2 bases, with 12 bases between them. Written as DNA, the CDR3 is TGTGCCAGCCTGCATGCTAACACAGATACGCAGTATTTT. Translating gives CASLHANTDTQYF. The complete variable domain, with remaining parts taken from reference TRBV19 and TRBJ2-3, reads DGGITQSPKYLFRKEGQNVTLSCEQNLNHDAMYWYRQDPGQGLRLIYYSQIVNDFQKGDIAEGYSVSREKKESFPLTVTSAQKNPTAFYLCASLHANTDTQYFGPGTRLTVL.

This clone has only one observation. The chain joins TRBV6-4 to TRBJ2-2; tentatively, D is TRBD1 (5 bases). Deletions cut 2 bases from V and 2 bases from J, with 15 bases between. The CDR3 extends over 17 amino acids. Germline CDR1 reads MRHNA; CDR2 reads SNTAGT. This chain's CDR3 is CASSDVRVGPNTGELFF. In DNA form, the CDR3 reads TGTGCCAGCAGTGACGTCAGGGTCGGGCCTAACACCGGGGAGCTGTTTTTT.

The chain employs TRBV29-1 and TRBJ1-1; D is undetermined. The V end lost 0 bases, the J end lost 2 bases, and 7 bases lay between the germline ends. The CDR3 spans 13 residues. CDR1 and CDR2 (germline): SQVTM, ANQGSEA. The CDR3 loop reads CSVEDRVNTEAFF. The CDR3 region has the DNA TGCAGCGTTGAAGATAGAGTTAACACTGAAGCTTTCTTT.

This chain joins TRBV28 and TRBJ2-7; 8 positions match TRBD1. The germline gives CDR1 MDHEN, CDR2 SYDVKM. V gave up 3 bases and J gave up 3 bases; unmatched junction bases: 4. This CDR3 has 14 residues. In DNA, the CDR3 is TGTGCCAGCAGTTTCCGACAGGGGTACTACGAGCAGTACTTC. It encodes CASSFRQGYYEQYF.

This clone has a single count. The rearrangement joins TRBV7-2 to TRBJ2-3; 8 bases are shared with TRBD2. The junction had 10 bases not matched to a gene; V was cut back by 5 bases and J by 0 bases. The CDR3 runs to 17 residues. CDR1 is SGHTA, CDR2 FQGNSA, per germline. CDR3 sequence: CASSISGGVFSTDTQYF. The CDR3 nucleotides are TGTGCCAGCAGCATCAGCGGGGGAGTCTTTAGCACAGATACGCAGTATTTT.

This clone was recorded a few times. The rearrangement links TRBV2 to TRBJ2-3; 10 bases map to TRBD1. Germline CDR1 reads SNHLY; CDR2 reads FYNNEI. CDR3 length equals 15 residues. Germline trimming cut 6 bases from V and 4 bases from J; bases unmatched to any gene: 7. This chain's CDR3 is CASSPTGGRADTQYF. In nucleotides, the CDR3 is TGTGCCAGCAGCCCGACAGGGGGCCGGGCAGATACGCAGTATTTT.

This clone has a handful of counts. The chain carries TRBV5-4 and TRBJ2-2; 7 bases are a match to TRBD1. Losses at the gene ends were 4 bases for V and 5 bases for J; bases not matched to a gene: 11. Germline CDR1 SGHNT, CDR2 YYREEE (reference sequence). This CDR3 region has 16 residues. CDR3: CASSPTADRVTGELFF. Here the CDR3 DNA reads TGTGCCAGCAGCCCCACCGCCGACAGGGTGACCGGGGAGCTGTTTTTT.